The next 25 T cell receptor beta chains were all read from a single sample in a study of T cell repertoires in cytomegalovirus infection. Their antigens are not known. TCRdb processed the reads anew with MiXCR; each CDR3 protein has one entry. Here the sample spans 900,000 to 950,000 distinct CDR3 sequences, 31% being singletons. The sample was cultured CD8+ T cells from PBMCs, taken from culture after CMV antigen stimulation. These receptors came from a human donor in good health (CMV status not recorded). Some clones in this sample may be carry-over from other donors' samples.

This clonotype was seen only a few times. This chain joins TRBV24-1 and TRBJ2-2; D may be TRBD1 (6 bases). This CDR3 is 15 amino acids long. Trimming took off 3 bases at V and 0 bases at J, with 7 bases between the two ends. Germline values: CDR1 KGHDR, CDR2 SFDVKD. The CDR3 here is CATSDQGSNTGELFF. For the CDR3, the DNA is TGTGCCACCAGTGATCAGGGGTCGAACACCGGGGAGCTGTTTTTT.

The V gene is TRBV29-1, the J gene TRBJ2-1, with no clear D. CDR1 is SQVTM and CDR2 is ANQGSEA in the germline V gene. Trimming stripped 1 base from V and 6 bases from J, with 4 bases between. The CDR3 length is 11 residues. CDR3 DNA: TGCAGCGTTGAAGCTTCCAATGAGCAGTTCTTC. Amino acids: CSVEASNEQFF.

As DNA, the CDR3 is TGCAGTGCTCCACGACAGGGTGCCCAGCCCCAGCATTTT. This translates into CSAPRQGAQPQHF. The chain recombines TRBV20-1 with TRBJ1-5, with 7 nucleotides matching TRBD1. The trim removed 5 bases at V and 7 bases at J, leaving 8 bases unmatched. CDR3 length: 13 residues. The germline V gene encodes CDR1 DFQATT and CDR2 SNEGSKA (reference sequence).

The table lists this clonotype with many counts. This CDR3 is CASSPAGTGGEKLFF. In nucleotides, the CDR3 is TGTGCCAGCAGCCCCGCCGGGACAGGGGGTGAAAAACTGTTTTTT. The rearrangement links TRBV7-2 to TRBJ1-4; 11 bases are shared with TRBD1. V shed 5 bases and J 7 bases; nucleotides not matched to a gene: 6. From germline, CDR1 is SGHTA and CDR2 FQGNSA. This CDR3 has 15 amino acids.

V is TRBV10-2 and J is TRBJ1-5, with 9 bases that match TRBD1. V lost 5 bases, J lost 2 bases, and 4 bases stayed unmatched. The germline CDR1 and CDR2 sequences are WSHSY and SAAADI. CDR3 length: 15 residues. CDR3 coding DNA: TGCGCCAGCAGTCCTTGGACAGGGGGCAATCAGCCCCAGCATTTT. Residues: CASSPWTGGNQPQHF.

This clonotype was observed at least ten times. The chain recombines TRBV12-3 or TRBV12-4 with TRBJ1-1, with TRBD1 matching 9 bases. There are 13 residues in the CDR3. Trimming at V came to 5 bases and at J to 8 bases, leaving 6 bases not matched to a gene. This chain's CDR3 is CASSPGQGWEAFF. For the CDR3, the DNA is TGTGCCAGCAGTCCTGGACAGGGGTGGGAAGCTTTCTTT.

There are a few counts of this clonotype. The chain links TRBV27 to TRBJ2-3; 10 nucleotides match TRBD1. J was trimmed by 4 bases and V by 0 bases; bases with no gene match: 7. Looked up from germline, CDR1 is MNHEY and CDR2 is SMNVEV (reference sequence). The length of the CDR3 is 17 residues. CDR3 nucleotide sequence: TGTGCCAGCAGTTTATCGTCCGGGACAGGGGTACCAGATACGCAGTATTTT. Protein sequence: CASSLSSGTGVPDTQYF.

This clonotype was seen a few times. The chain combines TRBV11-1 with TRBJ2-7; a possible D gene is TRBD2 (6 bases). V lost 1 base and J 1 base, leaving 8 bases between the germline ends. Per the germline V gene, CDR1 is SGHAT and CDR2 is FQDESV (reference sequence). This CDR3 is built from 14 residues. The CDR3 sequence is CASSLEAGSYEQYV. CDR3 coding DNA: TGTGCCAGCAGCTTAGAGGCGGGGTCCTACGAGCAGTACGTC.

This clonotype was observed at least ten times. V is TRBV7-8 and J is TRBJ2-7; D perhaps matches TRBD2 (5 bases). The CDR3 is made up of 12 amino acids. The germline gives CDR1 SGHVS, CDR2 FQNEAQ. V was trimmed by 5 bases and J by 2 bases, leaving 7 bases between them. The CDR3 spells CASSTRTYEQYF. CDR3 bases: TGTGCCAGCAGCACTAGAACCTACGAGCAGTACTTC.

This clonotype was observed at least ten times. The chain has TRBV7-8 and TRBJ2-1; D is possibly TRBD2 (5 bases). CDR3 size: 14 residues. Trimming stripped 3 bases from V and 10 bases from J, with 16 bases between. Germline V gene sequence: CDR1 SGHVS, CDR2 FQNEAQ. The CDR3 DNA reads TGTGCCAGCAGCTTTGGTGGAGGAGCTGAGGAGCAGTTCTTC. It translates to CASSFGGGAEEQFF. The full variable domain, its missing parts supplied by reference TRBV7-8 and TRBJ2-1, is GAGVSQSPRYKVAKRGQDVALRCDPISGHVSLFWYQQALGQGPEFLTYFQNEAQLDKSGLPSDRFFAERPEGSVSTLKIQRTQQEDSAVYLCASSFGGGAEEQFFGPGTRLTVL.

The V gene is TRBV28, the J gene TRBJ2-3; perhaps TRBD2 as D (5 bases). The length of the CDR3 is 15 residues. Germline CDR1 is MDHEN and CDR2 is SYDVKM. V lost 4 bases and J lost 0, with 11 bases in between. In DNA, the CDR3 is TGTGCCAGCAGTTGGGAGCGACGAAGCACAGATACGCAGTATTTT. Encoded protein: CASSWERRSTDTQYF.

This clonotype was counted a single time. This may stem from a read error, because a much larger clone lies one nucleotide away. This chain joins TRBV2 and TRBJ2-2; D may be TRBD2 (6 bases). The CDR3 consists of 11 residues. V shed 8 bases and J shed 6 bases, with 7 bases lying between them. CDR1 and CDR2 (germline): SNHLY, FYNNEI. As DNA, the CDR3 is TGTGCCAGCTGGGGGGCCGGGGAGCTGTTTTTT. This gives the protein CASWGAGELFF. Full variable domain (missing parts from reference TRBV2 and TRBJ2-2): EPEVTQTPSHQVTQMGQEVILRCVPISNHLYFYWYRQILGQKVEFLVSFYNNEISEKSEIFDDQFSVERPDGSNFTLKIRSTKLEDSAMYFCASWGAGELFFGEGSRLTVL.

The table lists this clonotype with a few counts. The CDR3 region is CASSLGKGELFF. The CDR3 region has the DNA TGTGCCAGCAGCTTAGGGAAAGGGGAGCTGTTTTTT. The chain links TRBV5-4 to TRBJ2-2, with D unclear. Trimming took 2 bases from V and 8 from J, leaving 7 bases between them. Per germline, CDR1 SGHNT and CDR2 YYREEE (reference sequence). The CDR3 loop spans 12 amino acids.

About this clonotype itself: A much larger clonotype is one base distant, so this may be a read error. The chain couples TRBV7-6 to TRBJ1-6; no definite D call. Per germline, CDR1 SGHVS and CDR2 FNYEAQ. V dropped 6 bases and J dropped 0 bases, with 9 bases sitting between them. CDR3 length equals 15 residues. The DNA of the CDR3 is TGTGCCAGCAGTTTCGGCCTCTCCTATAATTCACCCCTCCACTTT. Amino acids: CASSFGLSYNSPLHF.

The chain joins TRBV4-1 to TRBJ1-5, with TRBD1 matching 7 bases. Losses at the gene ends were 0 bases for V and 1 base for J; bases not matched to a gene: 6. Germline CDR1 MGHRA, CDR2 YSYEKL. The CDR3 loop spans 17 amino acids. DNA for the CDR3: TGCGCCAGCAGCCAAGAAGGAGGGGGCACGAGCAATCAGCCCCAGCATTTT. It specifies CASSQEGGGTSNQPQHF.

This clonotype was seen only a few times. The chain has TRBV19 and TRBJ1-1; D gene ambiguous. V was trimmed by 5 bases and J by 2 bases, leaving 18 bases between them. CDR3 length: 16 amino acids. Germline CDR1 is LNHDA and CDR2 is SQIVND (reference sequence). The CDR3 is CASSPRTANSNTEAFF. The CDR3 bases are TGTGCCAGTAGTCCCCGTACAGCGAATTCCAACACTGAAGCTTTCTTT.

This clonotype showed up just a few times. The chain combines TRBV11-3 with TRBJ2-1; perhaps TRBD2 as D (6 bases). This CDR3 has 13 amino acids. Trimming left V 6 bases short and J 9 bases short, with 15 bases between. The germline CDR1 and CDR2 sequences are SGHNT and YENEEA. The CDR3 DNA reads TGTGCCAGCAGTCCTCAAGGAGGGACTGAGCAGTTCTTC. Amino acid sequence: CASSPQGGTEQFF.

The rearrangement links TRBV15 to TRBJ1-5; TRBD1 aligns across 8 bases. The ends lost 5 bases at V and 4 bases at J; junction bases unmatched: 7. CDR3 length: 15 amino acids. Germline V gives CDR1 LNHNV, CDR2 YYDKDF (reference sequence). The CDR3 nucleotides are TGTGCCACCAGCCTCCGGGACAGGTATAATCAGCCCCAGCATTTT. Encoded protein: CATSLRDRYNQPQHF.

The chain is built from TRBV27 and TRBJ1-1, with 8 bases that match TRBD1. CDR1 MNHEY and CDR2 SMNVEV come from the germline V gene (reference sequence). There are 15 residues in the CDR3. Germline trimming cut 2 bases from V and 4 bases from J; bases unmatched to any gene: 6. This chain's CDR3 is CASSLQDRAATEAFF. The CDR3 coding sequence is TGTGCCAGCAGTTTACAGGACAGGGCGGCCACTGAAGCTTTCTTT.

This clonotype was seen once. The chain uses TRBV6-6 and TRBJ1-5, with D tentatively TRBD1 (5 bases). V was pared by 0 bases and J by 6 bases, with 15 bases between. CDR1 and CDR2 from the germline V gene are MNHNY and SVGAGI (reference sequence). CDR3 length equals 16 residues. The CDR3 reads CASSYSSWQGGQPQHF. Written as DNA, the CDR3 is TGTGCCAGCAGTTACTCCTCCTGGCAGGGAGGTCAGCCCCAGCATTTT.

This clonotype was counted only a few times. The gene calls are TRBV7-2 and TRBJ2-3, with D hard to call. V dropped 4 bases and J dropped 2 bases, with 16 bases sitting between them. Germline V gene sequence: CDR1 SGHTA, CDR2 FQGNSA. The CDR3 runs 16 residues. The CDR3 DNA sequence: TGTGCCAGCAGCTCCGTATTACCTATTATCACAGATACGCAGTATTTT. Translated: CASSSVLPIITDTQYF.

The chain links TRBV2 to TRBJ2-2, with D maybe TRBD1 (6 bases). V was pared by 6 bases and J by 6 bases, with 17 bases between. Germline V gene sequence: CDR1 SNHLY, CDR2 FYNNEI. The CDR3 sequence is 15 residues long. DNA of the CDR3: TGTGCCAGCAGAGGAACAGGGTATCTGGCCGGGGAGCTGTTTTTT. It encodes CASRGTGYLAGELFF.

This clonotype came up a few times. The rearrangement uses TRBV19 and TRBJ1-1, with D perhaps matching TRBD1 (5 bases). Trimming left V 3 bases short and J 5 bases short, with 10 bases between. CDR1 is LNHDA, CDR2 SQIVND, per germline (reference sequence). This CDR3 has 13 residues. CDR3 protein: CASSMRGRTEAFF. In nucleotides, the CDR3 is TGTGCCAGTAGTATGAGGGGCCGGACTGAAGCTTTCTTT.

The rearrangement links TRBV7-2 to TRBJ2-2; possible D gene TRBD1, 6 bases. Germline CDR1 SGHTA, CDR2 FQGNSA. With 6 bases removed from V and 8 bases from J, the gap between germline ends came to 13 bases. This CDR3 comprises 13 residues. The CDR3 protein is CASRSKGEGELFF. CDR3 DNA sequence: TGTGCCAGCAGGTCCAAGGGGGAAGGGGAGCTGTTTTTT.

V is TRBV5-4 and J is TRBJ2-1, with D possibly being TRBD2 (5 bases). The CDR3 extends over 15 amino acids. Germline assignment: CDR1 SGHNT and CDR2 YYREEE (reference sequence). V was shortened by 4 bases and J by 4 bases, with 15 bases between the two germline ends. The CDR3 region has the DNA TGTGCCAGCAGCCCGCCCTCGAGGGAATACAATGAGCAGTTCTTC. Protein sequence: CASSPPSREYNEQFF.